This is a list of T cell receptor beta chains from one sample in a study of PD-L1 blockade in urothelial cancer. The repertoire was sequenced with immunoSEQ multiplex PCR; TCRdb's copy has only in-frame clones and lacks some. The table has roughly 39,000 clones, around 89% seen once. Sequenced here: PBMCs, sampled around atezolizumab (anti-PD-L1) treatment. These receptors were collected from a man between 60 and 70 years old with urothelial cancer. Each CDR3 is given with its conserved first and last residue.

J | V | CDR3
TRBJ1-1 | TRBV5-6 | CASIKQSTTEAFF
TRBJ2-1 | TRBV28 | CASSYETSGDYNEQFF
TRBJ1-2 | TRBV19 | CATRLNGATYGYTF
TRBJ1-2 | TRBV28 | CASSQGGYTF
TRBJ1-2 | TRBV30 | CAFLTGVSGYTF
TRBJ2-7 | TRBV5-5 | CASSWTGSSYEQYF
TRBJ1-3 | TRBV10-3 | CAIPSRSGNTIYF
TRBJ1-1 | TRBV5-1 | CASSGAQGVKVGTEAFF
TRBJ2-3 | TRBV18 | CASSPSRLGGSDTQYF
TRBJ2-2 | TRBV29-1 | CSVEGRGSNTGELFF
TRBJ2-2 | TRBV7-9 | CASSYRTGGELFF
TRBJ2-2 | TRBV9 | CASSVGLAGGTGELFF
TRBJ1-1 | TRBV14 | CASSRRAGESMNTEAFF
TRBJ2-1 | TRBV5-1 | CASSLSGQEDEQFF
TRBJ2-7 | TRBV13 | CASSSAYEQYF
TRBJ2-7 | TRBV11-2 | CASSLGGRVYEQYF
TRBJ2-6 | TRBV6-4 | CASSTGTGGAGANVLTF
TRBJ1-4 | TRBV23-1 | CASSQSRQGSRKNEKLFF
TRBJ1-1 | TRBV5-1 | CASTSTGLTEAFF
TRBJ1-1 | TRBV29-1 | CSVAGTGGSEAFF
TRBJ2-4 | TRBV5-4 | CASSSIAKNIQYF
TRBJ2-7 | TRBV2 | CASGQAYEQYF
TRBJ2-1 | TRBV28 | CASSLLSGRAVDEQFF
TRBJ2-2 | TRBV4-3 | CASSQEADGTGELFF
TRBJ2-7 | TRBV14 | CASSQVAGGRFYEQYF
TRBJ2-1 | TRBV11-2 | CASSLYAAGSSYNEQFF
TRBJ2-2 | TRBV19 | CASSMASGSITGELFF
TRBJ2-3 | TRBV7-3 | CASSLTAGTGGDTQYF
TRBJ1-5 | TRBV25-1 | CASSEWGENQPQHF
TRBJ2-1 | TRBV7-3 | CASSRSAGVPYNEQFF
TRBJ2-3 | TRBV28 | CASSRNGLAGGTDTQYF
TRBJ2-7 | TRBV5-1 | CASTDREAYEQYF
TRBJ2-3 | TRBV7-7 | CASSPTSGGDTQYF
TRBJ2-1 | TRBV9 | CASSEGVSYNEQFF
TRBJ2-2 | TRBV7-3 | CASSPIQNTGELFF
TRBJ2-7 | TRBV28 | CASRKLGAGQYF
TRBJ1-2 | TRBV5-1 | CASREGQSYGYTF
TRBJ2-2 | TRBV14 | CASSQRTGLGTGELFF
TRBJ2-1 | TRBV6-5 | CASSVSGGFYEQFF
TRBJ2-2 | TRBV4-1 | CASSLHWTSGRAANTGELFF
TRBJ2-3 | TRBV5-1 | CASSFGQGRDTQYF
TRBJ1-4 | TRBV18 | CASAQSTGANEKLFF
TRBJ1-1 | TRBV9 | CASSVTGNTEAFF
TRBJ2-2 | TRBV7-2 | CASSLGSGSRTGELFF
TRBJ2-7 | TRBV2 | CASSSEPYEQYF
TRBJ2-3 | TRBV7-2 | CASDELAGGLTDTQYF
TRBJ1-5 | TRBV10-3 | CAISEGRGRDSNQPQHF
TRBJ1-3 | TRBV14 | CASSQDGGFSGNTIYF
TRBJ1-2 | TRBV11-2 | CASSLSARNYGYTF
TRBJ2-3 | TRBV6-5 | CASRRQRTDTQYF
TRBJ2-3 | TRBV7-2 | CASSSSGGTDTQYF
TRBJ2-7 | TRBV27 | CASSLGAGTREQYF
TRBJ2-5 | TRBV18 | CASSPGTDQETQYF
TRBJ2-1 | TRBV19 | CASTHPDLLKQFF
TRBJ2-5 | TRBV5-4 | CASSLDQGRQETQYF
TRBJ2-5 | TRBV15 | CATSSPVGGGQTQYF
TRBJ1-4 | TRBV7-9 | CASSSPREKLFF
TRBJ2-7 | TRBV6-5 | CASSSSSGGAYEQYF